Following are 12 T cell receptor beta chains from one sample sequenced in a study. TCRdb called the 5' RACE reads again in MiXCR, with one record for every CDR3 protein. There are about 57,000 distinct CDR3 sequences in the sample; around 28% occur only once, and more than 3% lies in the top ten. What was sequenced was tumor-infiltrating memory CD4+ T cells sorted from the breast tumor. Documented subset: memory CD4+ T cells, CD4+CD45RO+CD25-. The receptors stem from a female donor with breast cancer.

V is TRBV7-2 and J is TRBJ2-1; D might be TRBD1 or TRBD2, each matching 6 bases. V was clipped by 2 bases and J by 3 bases, with 11 bases between them. This CDR3 is built from 15 residues. Germline CDR1 SGHTA, CDR2 FQGNSA. The CDR3 here is CASSLRGADYNEQFF. The CDR3 DNA sequence: TGTGCCAGCAGCTTAAGGGGGGCCGACTACAATGAGCAGTTCTTC.

Concerning this clonotype itself: In this CDR3 the conserved last residue, phenylalanine or tryptophan, is missing, so a read error is likely. This chain uses TRBV7-9 with TRBJ1-1; D call uncertain. Germline V gene sequence: CDR1 SEHNR, CDR2 FQNEAQ (reference sequence). Between the trimmed V and J ends, which lost 4 bases and 5 bases, there was a span of 11 bases. The CDR3 contains 13 residues. The chain's CDR3 is CASSSSPGTEAFL. CDR3 nucleotides: TGTGCCAGCAGCTCATCCCCGGGAACTGAAGCTTTCCTT.

The chain is built from TRBV5-1 and TRBJ2-7; 8 bases are shared with TRBD2. Germline trimming cut 0 bases from V and 5 bases from J; bases unmatched to any gene: 10. Germline V CDR1 and CDR2: SGHRS, YFSETQ. The CDR3 extends over 16 amino acids. The CDR3 region is CASSLGVAGPSDEQYF. In DNA, the CDR3 is TGCGCCAGCAGCTTGGGAGTAGCGGGACCTTCGGACGAGCAGTACTTC. The full variable domain, in which reference TRBV5-1 and TRBJ2-7 provide the parts outside the CDR3, is KAGVTQTPRYLIKTRGQQVTLSCSPISGHRSVSWYQQTPGQGLQFLFEYFSETQRNKGNFPGRFSGRQFSNSRSEMNVSTLELGDSALYLCASSLGVAGPSDEQYFGPGTRLTVT.

The rearrangement links TRBV7-9 to TRBJ1-1; 10 positions match TRBD1. Germline CDR1 reads SEHNR; CDR2 reads FQNEAQ (reference sequence). The CDR3 is made up of 15 amino acids. V was pared by 5 bases and J by 5 bases, with 8 bases of the junction left unmatched. CDR3 DNA: TGTGCCAGCAGCACCGGAGACAGGGGGCAAACTGAAGCTTTCTTT. It codes for CASSTGDRGQTEAFF.

This chain uses TRBV6-5 with TRBJ2-2, with D uncertain. CDR1 and CDR2 from the germline V gene are MNHEY and SVGAGI. V was clipped by 5 bases and J by 4 bases, with 5 bases between them. This CDR3 spans 12 amino acids. DNA of the CDR3: TGTGCCAGCAGTAGGTCCACCGGGGAGCTGTTTTTT. Its translation: CASSRSTGELFF.

This clonotype appeared a few times. The V gene is TRBV12-3 or TRBV12-4, the J gene TRBJ1-1; tentatively, D is TRBD1 (5 bases). The CDR3 has 13 amino acids. V was cut by 5 bases and J by 11 bases, with 18 bases left in between. The CDR3 bases are TGTGCCAGCAGTGTGGACGGCGGAGGGGAGGCTTTCTTT. Encoded protein: CASSVDGGGEAFF.

This clonotype turned up a few times. V gene TRBV20-1 combines with J gene TRBJ2-7; maybe TRBD2 (5 bases). Germline V gene sequence: CDR1 DFQATT, CDR2 SNEGSKA (reference sequence). V was cut by 6 bases and J by 7 bases, with 19 bases left in between. The CDR3 extends over 13 amino acids. The CDR3 region is CSALEDSGGEQYF. The CDR3 DNA reads as TGCAGTGCCCTTGAGGACTCGGGTGGGGAGCAGTACTTC.

This clonotype showed up just a few times. V is TRBV6-6 and J is TRBJ1-5; D may be TRBD1 (5 bases). V was clipped by 2 bases and J by 9 bases, with 14 bases between them. The CDR3 contains 14 residues. The V gene's germline CDR1 is MNHNY and CDR2 SVGAGI (reference sequence). CDR3 amino acids: CASSYVGGQGPQHF. The DNA of the CDR3 is TGTGCCAGCAGTTACGTTGGAGGGCAGGGGCCCCAGCATTTT.

This clonotype was found a few times. The V gene is TRBV7-8, the J gene TRBJ2-2; D is possibly TRBD1 (6 bases). The CDR3 consists of 11 residues. Trimming shortened V by 4 bases and J by 16 bases, and 13 bases separated the two germline ends. The V gene's germline CDR1 is SGHVS and CDR2 FQNEAQ. This CDR3 reads CASSSGESWFF. The CDR3 DNA follows: TGTGCCAGCAGCTCAGGGGAGAGCTGGTTTTTT.

The chain employs TRBV11-1 and TRBJ2-2, with a tentative D call TRBD2 (5 bases). The V gene's germline CDR1 is SGHAT and CDR2 FQDESV (reference sequence). This CDR3 spans 16 amino acids. The V gene lost 0 bases and the J gene lost 1 base, with 9 bases spanning the gap. In DNA form, the CDR3 reads TGTGCCAGCAGCTTAGCAGAAGGAGGGAACACCGGGGAGCTGTTTTTT. It encodes CASSLAEGGNTGELFF.

The chain employs TRBV6-5 and TRBJ1-6, with a weak D call TRBD1 (5 bases). The CDR3 has 15 residues. Germline V gene lookup returns CDR1 MNHEY and CDR2 SVGAGI. Trimming took off 8 bases at V and 1 base at J, with 12 bases between the two ends. CDR3 coding DNA: TGTGCCAGCCGCCCCCGGGGGTCCTATAATTCACCCCTCCACTTT. Residues: CASRPRGSYNSPLHF.

On this clonotype itself: The CDR3 does not end in the conserved phenylalanine or tryptophan, so this is likely a read error. The J gene is TRBJ1-4, the V gene TRBV5-1; D perhaps matches TRBD1 (6 bases). The CDR3 totals 14 residues. Trimming stripped 2 bases from V and 4 bases from J, with 9 bases between. From germline, CDR1 is SGHRS and CDR2 YFSETQ. CDR3 region: CASSFGQLNEKLFL. DNA of the CDR3: TGCGCCAGCAGCTTCGGACAGCTTAATGAAAAACTGTTTCTT.